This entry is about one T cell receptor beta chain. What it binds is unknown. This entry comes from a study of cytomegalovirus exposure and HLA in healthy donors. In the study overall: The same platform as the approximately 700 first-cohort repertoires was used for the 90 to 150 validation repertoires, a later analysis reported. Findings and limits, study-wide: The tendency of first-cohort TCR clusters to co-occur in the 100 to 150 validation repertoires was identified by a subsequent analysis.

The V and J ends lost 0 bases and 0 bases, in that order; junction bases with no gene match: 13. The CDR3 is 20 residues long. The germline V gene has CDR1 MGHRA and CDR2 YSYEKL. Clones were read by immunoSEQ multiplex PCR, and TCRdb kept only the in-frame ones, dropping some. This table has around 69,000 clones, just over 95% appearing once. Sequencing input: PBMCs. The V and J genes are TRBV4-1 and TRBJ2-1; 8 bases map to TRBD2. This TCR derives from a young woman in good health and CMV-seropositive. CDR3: CASSQDPPLAATFSYNEQFF. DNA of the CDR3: TGCGCCAGCAGCCAAGACCCTCCACTAGCGGCTACTTTCTCCTACAATGAGCAGTTCTTC.